Following are 10 T cell receptor beta chains from one sample sequenced in a study of shared clonotypes between healthy human individuals. Sequenced by immunoSEQ multiplex PCR; TCRdb stores in-frame clones only, minus some. The repertoire has about 710,000 clones, 72% of them found once; the top ten carry roughly 1.8%. The sample consisted of memory CD4+ T cells sorted from blood. The subset was: CD45RA-negative fraction. The receptors come from a woman in her 30s in good health.

The chain joins TRBV7-9 to TRBJ2-1; 9 bases are shared with TRBD2. The J segment lost 2 bases and the V segment lost 5 bases, leaving 10 bases of the junction unmatched. The CDR3 has 17 residues. The germline CDR1 and CDR2 sequences are SEHNR and FQNEAQ (reference sequence). CDR3 amino acids: CASSQDSGRRPYNEQFF. CDR3 DNA: TGTGCCAGCAGCCAAGATAGCGGGAGACGACCCTACAATGAGCAGTTCTTC.

The chain combines TRBV5-1 with TRBJ2-3; 8 bases match TRBD1. V lost 5 bases to trimming and J lost 1 base; unmatched junction nucleotides: 6. The germline V gene has CDR1 SGHRS and CDR2 YFSETQ. The CDR3 has 15 residues. CDR3 in DNA: TGCGCCAGCAGTCCGATGACAGGGGGCACAGATACGCAGTATTTT. Its translation is CASSPMTGGTDTQYF.

Note on this clone: Other DNA sequences within the sample encode an identical CDR3. The gene calls are TRBV11-3 and TRBJ2-1, with D possibly TRBD2 on 5 matching bases. The germline CDR1 and CDR2 sequences are SGHNT and YENEEA. The CDR3 consists of 13 residues. V lost 5 bases and J lost 4, with 9 bases in between. CDR3 DNA: TGTGCCAGCAGCCCGACTAAATACAATGAGCAGTTCTTC. This encodes CASSPTKYNEQFF.

The chain is built from TRBV7-2 and TRBJ2-7; 7 nucleotides agree with TRBD2. CDR1 and CDR2 (germline): SGHTA, FQGNSA. Germline trimming cut 6 bases from V and 3 bases from J; bases unmatched to any gene: 11. The CDR3 has 15 amino acids. Here the CDR3 DNA reads TGTGCCAGCAGGTATTCGGGGGGAGTAGTCTACGAGCAGTACTTC. This sequence encodes CASRYSGGVVYEQYF.

The rearrangement links TRBV6-5 to TRBJ2-6, with D uncertain. Trimming stripped 9 bases from V and 3 bases from J, with 15 bases between. The CDR3 covers 15 residues. The germline V gene has CDR1 MNHEY and CDR2 SVGAGI. CDR3 DNA sequence: TGTGCCAGTAAAATACAGCCCTTTGGGGCCAACGTCCTGACTTTC. Protein sequence: CASKIQPFGANVLTF.

CDR3 loop: CASGLGRVDEQFF. The CDR3 bases are TGTGCTAGTGGTTTGGGTAGGGTGGATGAGCAGTTCTTC. J is TRBJ2-1 and V is TRBV12-5; D ambiguous. V lost 1 base, J lost 8 bases, and 9 bases lay in between. CDR1 and CDR2 from the germline V gene are LGHNT and FRNRAP. CDR3 length: 13 amino acids.

The chain has TRBV27 and TRBJ2-2; a possible D gene is TRBD2 (9 bases). Trimming removed 5 bases at V and 1 base at J, with 26 bases between. Per germline, CDR1 MNHEY and CDR2 SMNVEV (reference sequence). This CDR3 region has 20 residues. CDR3 sequence (DNA): TGTGCCAGCAGTGTCTCAGGGGGCGCGAGCGGGAGGCGGAACACCGGGGAGCTGTTTTTT. Encoded protein: CASSVSGGASGRRNTGELFF.

This clone was detected ten times or more. Other DNA sequences from this sample encode an identical CDR3 as well. This sequence joins TRBV18 and TRBJ2-3; the D is unclear. V dropped 2 bases and J dropped 2 bases, with 8 bases sitting between them. The CDR3 spans 14 residues. Germline CDR1 is KGHSH and CDR2 is LQKENI. The CDR3: CASSPSRSTDTQYF. The CDR3 bases are TGTGCCAGCTCACCATCCAGGTCCACAGATACGCAGTATTTT. The full variable domain, rest sourced from reference TRBV18 and TRBJ2-3, is NAGVMQNPRHLVRRRGQEARLRCSPMKGHSHVYWYRQLPEEGLKFMVYLQKENIIDESGMPKERFSAEFPKEGPSILRIQQVVRGDSAAYFCASSPSRSTDTQYFGPGTRLTVL.

This clone showed up just once. J is TRBJ2-7 and V is TRBV7-9, with a possible D match to TRBD2 (5 bases). The V end was cut by 2 bases, the J end by 7 bases, with 21 bases between. This CDR3 is built from 16 residues. Germline values: CDR1 SEHNR, CDR2 FQNEAQ (reference sequence). Written as DNA, the CDR3 is TGTGCCAGCAGCTTATTTCGGGGAAATGGAGCACGGGAGCAGTACTTC. Protein: CASSLFRGNGAREQYF.

This sequence joins TRBV19 and TRBJ2-7, with 8 bases fitting TRBD1. Germline CDR1 reads LNHDA; CDR2 reads SQIVND (reference sequence). This CDR3 is 15 amino acids long. V was pared by 3 bases and J by 1 base, with 5 bases of the junction left unmatched. The CDR3 sequence is CASSIRRTGSYEQYF. DNA of the CDR3: TGTGCCAGTAGTATCCGAAGGACAGGGTCCTACGAGCAGTACTTC.